These 12 T cell receptor beta chains came from one sample sequenced in a study of T cell responses to AZD1222 COVID-19 vaccine. Repertoires were generated with immunoSEQ multiplex PCR, while TCRdb's copy carries only in-frame clones and drops some. The sample has under 50,000 clones, 89% seen once. The material was peripheral blood, obtained 28 days after the second AZD1222 dose. These receptors all come from an adult who received the AZD1222 COVID-19 vaccine.

The chain's CDR3 is CASSSSGDGQPQHF. The DNA of the CDR3 is TGTGCCAGCAGTTCGTCAGGGGATGGGCAGCCCCAGCATTTT. The chain employs TRBV28 and TRBJ1-5, with TRBD1 as a possible D gene (6 bases). Germline loops: CDR1 MDHEN, CDR2 SYDVKM. This CDR3 comprises 14 residues. The V end lost 4 bases, the J end lost 7 bases, and 14 bases lay between the germline ends.

The chain has TRBV7-2 and TRBJ1-6, with D tentatively TRBD1 (5 bases). CDR3 size: 14 residues. Germline loops: CDR1 SGHTA, CDR2 FQGNSA. Trimming shortened V by 1 base and J by 7 bases, and 8 bases separated the two germline ends. CDR3 region: CASSLGGGNSPLHF. As DNA, the CDR3 is TGTGCCAGCAGCTTAGGGGGCGGGAATTCACCCCTCCACTTT.

The chain is built from TRBV29-1 and TRBJ2-2; maybe TRBD1 (5 bases). The CDR3 runs to 10 residues. V lost 7 bases to trimming and J lost 11 bases, with 11 bases between them. The germline gives CDR1 SQVTM, CDR2 ANQGSEA. CDR3 coding DNA: TGCAGCGGGCTAAGGGGCGAGCTGTTTTTT. Its translation: CSGLRGELFF.

The chain carries TRBV4-1 and TRBJ1-1, with D possibly matching TRBD1 (5 bases). The germline V gene has CDR1 MGHRA and CDR2 YSYEKL. V lost 7 bases and J 3 bases, leaving 18 bases between the germline ends. This CDR3 has 15 amino acids. Written as DNA, the CDR3 is TGCGCCAGCATCGGGGGGGTGGCAGGAGACACTGAAGCTTTCTTT. Its translation is CASIGGVAGDTEAFF.

V and J are TRBV2 and TRBJ1-5; D is undetermined. The CDR3 is 13 residues long. V lost 2 bases, J lost 4 bases, and 6 bases lay in between. Germline lookup yields CDR1 SNHLY and CDR2 FYNNEI. Here the CDR3 DNA reads TGTGCCAGCAGTGAACAAGTAAATCAGCCCCAGCATTTT. This codes for CASSEQVNQPQHF.

The chain links TRBV6-4 to TRBJ2-1, with a possible D match to TRBD2 (6 bases). This CDR3 spans 13 amino acids. Germline CDR1 and CDR2: MRHNA and SNTAGT. Trimming took 4 bases from V and 7 from J, leaving 11 bases between them. As DNA, the CDR3 is TGTGCCAGCAGTGGCGGGACTCAAAATGAGCAGTTCTTC. Amino acid sequence: CASSGGTQNEQFF.

V usage is TRBV28 and J usage is TRBJ2-7; D might be TRBD2 (5 bases). Trimming removed 9 bases at V and 4 bases at J, with 16 bases between. The CDR3 has 13 amino acids. CDR1 and CDR2 from the germline V gene are MDHEN and SYDVKM. The CDR3 nucleotides read TGTGCCAGTTACAGTTCAGGAGGATACGAGCAGTACTTC. As protein: CASYSSGGYEQYF.

The V call is TRBV6-5, the J call TRBJ1-2, with D unresolved. The CDR3 extends over 13 amino acids. V lost 5 bases and J lost 4, with 11 bases in between. Per germline, CDR1 MNHEY and CDR2 SVGAGI. The CDR3 nucleotides are TGTGCCAGCAGTCGTACTCTTGGCTATGGCTACACCTTC. It is translated as CASSRTLGYGYTF.

The gene calls are TRBV24-1 and TRBJ1-6; perhaps TRBD1 as D (6 bases). Trimming took 4 bases from V and 1 from J, leaving 10 bases between them. Germline V gives CDR1 KGHDR, CDR2 SFDVKD. The CDR3 covers 16 residues. The CDR3 DNA is TGTGCCACCAGTGAAAGGCAGGGGTCCTATAATTCACCCCTCCACTTT. Translating gives CATSERQGSYNSPLHF.

The chain carries TRBV27 and TRBJ1-2, with a possible D match to TRBD1 (5 bases). Trimming cost V 3 bases and J 5 bases, with 22 bases left between them. There are 17 residues in the CDR3. Germline V CDR1 and CDR2: MNHEY, SMNVEV (reference sequence). CDR3 nucleotides: TGTGCCAGCAGTTTCTGGTCGGCATCGGGGGTCGGGTATGGCTACACCTTC. Translated: CASSFWSASGVGYGYTF.

The chain is built from TRBV6-2 or TRBV6-3 and TRBJ2-4; D call uncertain. CDR1 is MNHEY and CDR2 is SVGEGT in the germline V gene. Trimming took 2 bases from V and 3 from J, leaving 23 bases between them. This CDR3 comprises 19 residues. The CDR3 region is CASSYPTRSPIEDKNIQYF. The CDR3 nucleotides read TGTGCCAGCAGTTACCCGACACGAAGCCCCATTGAGGACAAAAACATTCAGTACTTC.

The V call is TRBV18, the J call TRBJ2-7; D is uncertain. Germline CDR1 is KGHSH and CDR2 is LQKENI. The CDR3 is 12 residues long. Trimming removed 3 bases at V and 6 bases at J, with 9 bases between. The CDR3 loop is CASSPNVFEQYF. The CDR3 nucleotides read TGTGCCAGCTCACCGAATGTTTTCGAGCAGTACTTC.